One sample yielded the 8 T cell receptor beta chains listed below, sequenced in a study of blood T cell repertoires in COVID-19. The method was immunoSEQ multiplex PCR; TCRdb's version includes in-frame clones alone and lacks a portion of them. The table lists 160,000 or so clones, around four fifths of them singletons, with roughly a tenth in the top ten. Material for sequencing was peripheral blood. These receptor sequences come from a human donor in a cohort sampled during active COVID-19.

The CDR3 nucleotides read TGTGCCTGGAGGGGAGGGTTTGTGAACACTGAAGCTTTCTTT. The encoded protein is CAWRGGFVNTEAFF. The chain combines TRBV30 with TRBJ1-1, with D unclear. Trimming pared 3 bases from V and 0 bases from J, leaving 11 bases between. Germline V gene sequence: CDR1 GTSNPN, CDR2 SVGIG (reference sequence). The CDR3 is 14 residues long.

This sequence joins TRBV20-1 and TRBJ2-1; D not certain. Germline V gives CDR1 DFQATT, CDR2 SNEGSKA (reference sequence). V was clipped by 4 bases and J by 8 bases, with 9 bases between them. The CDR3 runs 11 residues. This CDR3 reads CSATGFDEQFF. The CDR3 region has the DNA TGCAGTGCTACAGGTTTTGATGAGCAGTTCTTC.

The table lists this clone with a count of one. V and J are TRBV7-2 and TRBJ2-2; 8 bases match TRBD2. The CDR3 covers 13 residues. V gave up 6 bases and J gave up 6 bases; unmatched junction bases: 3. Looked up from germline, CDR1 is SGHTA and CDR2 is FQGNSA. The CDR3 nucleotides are TGTGCCAGCAGATACGGGGGGGCCGGGGAGCTGTTTTTT. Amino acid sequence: CASRYGGAGELFF.

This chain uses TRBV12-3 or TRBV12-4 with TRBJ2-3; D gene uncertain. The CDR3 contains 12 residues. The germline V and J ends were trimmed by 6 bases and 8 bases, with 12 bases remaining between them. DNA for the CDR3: TGTGCCAGCAGGCAGGAAACTGCTACGCAGTATTTT. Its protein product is CASRQETATQYF.

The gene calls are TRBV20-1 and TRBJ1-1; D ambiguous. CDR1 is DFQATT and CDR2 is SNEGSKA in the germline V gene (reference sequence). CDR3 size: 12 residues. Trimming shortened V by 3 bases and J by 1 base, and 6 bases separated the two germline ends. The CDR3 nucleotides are TGCAGTGCTAGTCCTTGGAACACTGAAGCTTTCTTT. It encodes CSASPWNTEAFF.

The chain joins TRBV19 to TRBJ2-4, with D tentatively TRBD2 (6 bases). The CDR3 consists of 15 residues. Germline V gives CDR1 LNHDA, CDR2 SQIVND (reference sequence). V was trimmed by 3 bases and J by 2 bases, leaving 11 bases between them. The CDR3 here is CASSMGGAPKNIQYF. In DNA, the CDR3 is TGTGCCAGTAGTATGGGCGGGGCACCCAAAAACATTCAGTACTTC.

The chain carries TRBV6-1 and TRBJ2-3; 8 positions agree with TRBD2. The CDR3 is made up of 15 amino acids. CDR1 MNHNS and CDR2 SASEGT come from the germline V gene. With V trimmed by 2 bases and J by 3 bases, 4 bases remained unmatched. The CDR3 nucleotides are TGTGCCAGCAGTGAAACAGCGGGGGCTACAGATACGCAGTATTTT. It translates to CASSETAGATDTQYF.

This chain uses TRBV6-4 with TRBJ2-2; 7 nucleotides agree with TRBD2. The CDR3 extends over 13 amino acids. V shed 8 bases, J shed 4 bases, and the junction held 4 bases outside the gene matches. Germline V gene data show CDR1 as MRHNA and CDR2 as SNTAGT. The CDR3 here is CASRAGPTGELFF. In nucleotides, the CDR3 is TGTGCCAGCCGAGCGGGACCCACCGGGGAGCTGTTTTTT.